Listed below are T cell receptor beta chains from one sample, sequenced in a study of OX40 agonist ivuxolimab in advanced cancers. Sequenced by immunoSEQ multiplex PCR; TCRdb stores in-frame clones only, minus some. The sample holds 73,000 or so clones, 65% to 90% seen once. The sample consisted of CD4+ or CD8+ T cells sorted from blood, taken in a trial of the OX40 agonist ivuxolimab. These receptors all stem from an adult with an advanced solid tumor such as melanoma, head and neck, liver or kidney cancer. Both conserved end residues are part of each CDR3. The D gene is left open where the match is weak. The size of a clone is reported for some rows only, either as once, few or many, or as a class for expanded clones.

.	TRBV7-9	TRBJ1-4	.	TGTGCCAGCAGCTTAGAGGGGAGCCCGAGCGAAAAACTGTTTTTT	CASSLEGSPSEKLFF
.	TRBV5-6	TRBJ2-1	.	TGTGCCAGCAGCACTAGGGATGAGCAGTTCTTC	CASSTRDEQFF
.	TRBV6-5	TRBJ1-2	.	TGTGCCAGCAGTTACCGAGGCCAGGGAGGTGGCTACACCTTC	CASSYRGQGGGYTF
.	TRBV11-3	TRBJ2-7	.	TGTGCCAGCAGCTTAGGGTCCCAGGGCCCCCACGAGCAGTACTTC	CASSLGSQGPHEQYF
.	TRBV5-6	TRBJ1-1	.	TGTGCCAGCAGCCGCCCAGGTCGAAACACTGAAGCTTTCTTT	CASSRPGRNTEAFF
.	TRBV7-2	TRBJ2-4	few	TGTGCCAGCAGCTTAGGTCAGTTAGCCAAAAACATTCAGTACTTC	CASSLGQLAKNIQYF
TRBD1	TRBV6-5	TRBJ1-2	.	TGTGCCAGCAGTTCTCCGGGGACAGGCTATGGCTACACCTTC	CASSSPGTGYGYTF
.	TRBV27	TRBJ1-2	.	TGTGCCAGCAGGATCAGGGACGGTCAAGGCTACACCTTC	CASRIRDGQGYTF
.	TRBV30	TRBJ1-2	.	TGTGCCTGGACCTTAGGGAGGGCCTTCGGCTACACCTTC	CAWTLGRAFGYTF
.	TRBV7-6	TRBJ2-5	.	TGTGCCAGCAGCTTAGACCGGTCAGGGGCCCAGTACTTC	CASSLDRSGAQYF
TRBD1	TRBV7-9	TRBJ1-4	.	TGTGCCAGCAGCTCGGGGACAGGGTCTGAAAAACTGTTTTTT	CASSSGTGSEKLFF
.	TRBV6-5	TRBJ2-2	.	TGTGCCAGCAGGCTGACAGCGAACACCGGGGAGCTGTTTTTT	CASRLTANTGELFF
.	TRBV28	TRBJ1-1	.	TGTGCCAGCAGTTTGCCTTCGTCAGGGCGAACTGAAGCTTTCTTT	CASSLPSSGRTEAFF
TRBD1	TRBV6-5	TRBJ2-4	.	TGTGCCAGCAGCAAGAGGTGGGGGCAGGGGGCCATTCAGTACTTC	CASSKRWGQGAIQYF
.	TRBV30	TRBJ1-2	.	TGTGCCTGGACCTCGGGACAATCCGCCTGGGGAGCCTACACCTTC	CAWTSGQSAWGAYTF
.	TRBV5-6	TRBJ2-7	.	TGTGCCAGCAGCTTGTTGCGCAGGGGATACGAGCAGTACTTC	CASSLLRRGYEQYF
TRBD1	TRBV6-1	TRBJ1-5	.	TGTGCCAGCAGCGGACAGGTCAATCAGCCCCAGCATTTT	CASSGQVNQPQHF
.	TRBV6-6	TRBJ1-6	.	TGTGCCAGCAGTTACCAATGGGGCTCACCCCTCCACTTT	CASSYQWGSPLHF
TRBD2	TRBV5-1	TRBJ2-7	.	TGCGCCAGCCGCCCAACGGGGGGGGCGGGTGGGGAGCAGTACTTC	CASRPTGGAGGEQYF
.	TRBV6-5	TRBJ2-2	.	TGTGCCAGCAGTCACCCGGGATACATCACCGGGGAGCTGTTTTTT	CASSHPGYITGELFF